This TCR beta chain was captured by sequencing in a study of beta chain features in type 1 diabetes (dated by TCRdb to between 2018 and 2020). Study-level background: Patients and healthy donors did not differ in mean age, gender distribution, total cell number or subset yield. Across all samples, some 99 million sorted cells were examined, and cell number per subset correlated strongly with RNA yield. In the study, recently diagnosed type 1 diabetes patients and matched healthy donors were compared on the TCRB repertoires of their sorted circulating CD4+ T cell subsets. Naive and central memory subsets were obtained from all 30 or so donors, but regulatory and stem cell-like memory subsets were isolated from only 8 patients and about eight healthy donors. Overall results and qualifications from the work: Because small numbers of individuals were included in the HLA sub-analyses, any influence of HLA type on TCRB rearrangement was left unresolved. Because cDNA rather than genomic DNA was sequenced, highly expressing activated cells could have been over-represented, although no difference in activation and CD3 levels was found between groups. A moderate but significant shortening of TCRB CDR3 length was observed in type 1 diabetes patients in all four CD4+ subsets. At VDJ recombination sites, patients with type 1 diabetes made fewer insertions and deleted more nucleotides, a pattern implying thymic rearrangement abnormalities. Shorter templates might be favored by PCR, yet because patient and control samples were amplified and corrected together, any such skew would affect both groups equally. The naive, central memory and regulatory TCRB repertoires appeared to resemble one another more closely among patients than among healthy donors.

CDR1 and CDR2 are drawn from the germline V gene: SGHAT, FQNNGV. For this chain, trimming is 1 base at the V end and 15 bases at the J end, and the number of junction bases without a gene match is 16. Reading from cysteine to phenylalanine, the CDR3 counts 16 amino acids. CDR3 DNA is the only sequence kept; it has 48 bases, read in frame from the first base. A single peripheral blood draw of about 120 mL on average was collected from each donor into heparinised tubes. Naive, central memory, regulatory and stem cell-like memory CD4+ T cells were sorted on a BD FACSAria II using a panel including CD45RO, CCR7, CD25, CD127, CD95 and CD27. A purity above 98% was achieved for all sorted populations. PBMCs were isolated immediately by Lymphoprep density gradient centrifugation and stained directly without culture. So that batch effects would be minimized, each experiment stained and sorted samples in pairs, pairing one healthy donor with one patient.

All of the isolated RNA was reverse transcribed with the High Capacity cDNA Reverse Transcription Kit, so expressed TCRB transcripts were sequenced. Deep immunoSEQ sequencing was applied to naive, central memory and regulatory T cell samples, giving an average of around 4 million total reads per sample. After sorted cells were lysed in RLT buffer, RNA was extracted with DNase-treated RNeasy Micro or Mini kits, with the choice depending on cell number. To prevent cross-contamination, each cell subset was processed individually, whereas patient and healthy donor samples were processed jointly. TCRB sequences were amplified from cDNA with the immunoSEQ multiplex PCR, producing 87-bp fragments spanning the CDR3 region. Sequencing of the amplicons was performed on the Illumina HiSeq platform. The source study handled its data this way. Synthetic template baselines were used to correct PCR bias computationally, reads within Hamming distance 2 were collapsed together, and singletons that could not be merged were discarded. Reads were aligned against IMGT to assign V, D and J genes, CDR3 length and insertions or deletions at six rearrangement sites. Within each subset, clonotype counts were normalized to sorted cell number, after which true diversity and Gini coefficients were computed with the tcR R package. Repertoire sharing was quantified using the overlap coefficient calculated on TCRB nucleotide sequences. TCRdb took over this immuneACCESS table, retaining in-frame rearrangements with V and J assigned. Such tables are incomplete; in checked studies, under half of the missing clones stem from an unresolved V gene, and the remainder is unexplained. Clone size and the V and J calls come from that table; the DNA yielded D and trimming. This sample has about 190,000 clones in its table, and 7% to 9% of those were observed once. 0.5% of the sample goes to the ten largest clones.

Comment on this clone: Its antigen is not yet known. The sample holds no much larger clone one base away, and base qualities are not on file.

The TCR originated in a man aged 18 to 30 with type 1 diabetes. This receptor chain uses TRBV11-2 and TRBJ2-1, and 9 junction bases match TRBD2. Specimen: central memory CD4+ T cells from blood. The DNA reads TGTGCCAGCAGCTTAGTCCTAACAGCGGGGGGCCTACTCGGGTTCTTC. This gives the protein CASSLVLTAGGLLGFF.